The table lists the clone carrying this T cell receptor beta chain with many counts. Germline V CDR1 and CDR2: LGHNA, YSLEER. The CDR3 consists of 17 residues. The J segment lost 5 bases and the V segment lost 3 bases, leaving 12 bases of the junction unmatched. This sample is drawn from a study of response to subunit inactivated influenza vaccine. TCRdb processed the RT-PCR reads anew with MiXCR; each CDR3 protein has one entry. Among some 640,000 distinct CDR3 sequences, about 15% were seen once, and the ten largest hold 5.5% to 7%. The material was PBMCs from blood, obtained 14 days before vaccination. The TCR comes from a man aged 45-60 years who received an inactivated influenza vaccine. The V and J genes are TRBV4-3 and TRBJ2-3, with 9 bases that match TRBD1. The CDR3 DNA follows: TGCGCCAGCAGCCAGGGCCCGGGACAGGGACTTGGAGATACGCAGTATTTT. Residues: CASSQGPGQGLGDTQYF.